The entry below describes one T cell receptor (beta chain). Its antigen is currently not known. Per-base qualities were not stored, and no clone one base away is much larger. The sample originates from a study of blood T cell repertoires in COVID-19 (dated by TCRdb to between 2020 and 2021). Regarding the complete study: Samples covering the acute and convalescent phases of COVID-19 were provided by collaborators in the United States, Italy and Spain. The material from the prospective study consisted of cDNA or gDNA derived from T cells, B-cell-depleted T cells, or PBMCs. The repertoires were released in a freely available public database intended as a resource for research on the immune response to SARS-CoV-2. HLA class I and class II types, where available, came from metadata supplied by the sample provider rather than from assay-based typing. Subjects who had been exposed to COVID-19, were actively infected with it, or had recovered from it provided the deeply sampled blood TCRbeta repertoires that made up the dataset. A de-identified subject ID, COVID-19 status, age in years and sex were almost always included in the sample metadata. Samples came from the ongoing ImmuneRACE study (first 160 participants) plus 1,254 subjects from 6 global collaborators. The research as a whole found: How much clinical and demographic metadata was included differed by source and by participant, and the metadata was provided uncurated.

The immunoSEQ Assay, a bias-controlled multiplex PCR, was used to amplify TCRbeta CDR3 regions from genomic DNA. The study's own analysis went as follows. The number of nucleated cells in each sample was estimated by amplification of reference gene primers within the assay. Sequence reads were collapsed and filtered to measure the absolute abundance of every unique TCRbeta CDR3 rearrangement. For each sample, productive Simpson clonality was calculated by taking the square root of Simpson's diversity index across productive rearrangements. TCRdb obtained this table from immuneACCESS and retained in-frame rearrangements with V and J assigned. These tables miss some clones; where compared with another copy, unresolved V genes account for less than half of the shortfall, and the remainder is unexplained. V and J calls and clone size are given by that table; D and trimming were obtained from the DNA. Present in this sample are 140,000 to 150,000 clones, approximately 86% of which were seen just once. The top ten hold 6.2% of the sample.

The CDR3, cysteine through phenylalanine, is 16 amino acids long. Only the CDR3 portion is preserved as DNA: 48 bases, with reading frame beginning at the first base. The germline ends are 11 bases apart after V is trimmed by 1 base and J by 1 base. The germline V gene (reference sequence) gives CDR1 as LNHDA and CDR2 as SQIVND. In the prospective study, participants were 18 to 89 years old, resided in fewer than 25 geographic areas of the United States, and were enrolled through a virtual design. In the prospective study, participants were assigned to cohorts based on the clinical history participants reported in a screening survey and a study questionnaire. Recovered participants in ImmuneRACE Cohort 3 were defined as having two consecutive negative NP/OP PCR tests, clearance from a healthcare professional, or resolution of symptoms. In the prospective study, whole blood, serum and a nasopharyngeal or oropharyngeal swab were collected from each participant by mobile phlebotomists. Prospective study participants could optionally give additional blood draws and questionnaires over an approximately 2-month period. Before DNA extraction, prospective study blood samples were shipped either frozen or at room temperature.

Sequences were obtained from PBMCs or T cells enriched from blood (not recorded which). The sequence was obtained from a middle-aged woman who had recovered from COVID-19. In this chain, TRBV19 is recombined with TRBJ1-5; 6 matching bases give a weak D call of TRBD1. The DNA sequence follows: TGTGCCAGTAGTATAGCGCACAGGGTAAGCAATCAGCCCCAGCATTTT. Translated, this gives CASSIAHRVSNQPQHF.